Shown below are 8 T cell receptor beta chains from a single sample sequenced in a study of response to subunit inactivated influenza vaccine. TCRdb independently ran MiXCR on the RT-PCR reads; one entry per CDR3 protein. Seen here are about half a million distinct CDR3 sequences, approximately 9.9% observed once, and the top ten hold approximately 12%. This sample comprised PBMCs from blood, obtained 45 days after vaccination. These receptors all stem from a man aged 45-60 years who received an inactivated influenza vaccine.

Only a few counts were recorded for this clonotype. J is TRBJ2-1 and V is TRBV6-1; 12 bases fit TRBD2. CDR3 length: 15 amino acids. CDR1 is MNHNS and CDR2 is SASEGT in the germline V gene. V was pared by 6 bases and J by 7 bases, with 7 bases of the junction left unmatched. The CDR3 region has the DNA TGTGCCAGCAGGGAGACTAGCGGGGGAGGTAATGAGCAGTTCTTC. Translating gives CASRETSGGGNEQFF.

The chain employs TRBV7-2 and TRBJ1-2, with 9 bases fitting TRBD1. Germline values: CDR1 SGHTA, CDR2 FQGNSA. The CDR3 covers 15 residues. The ends lost 5 bases at V and 5 bases at J; junction bases unmatched: 9. This CDR3 reads CASSRDRVVGYGYTF. In DNA form, the CDR3 reads TGTGCCAGCAGCAGGGACAGGGTGGTGGGGTATGGCTACACCTTC.

This clonotype came up a few times. The rearrangement uses TRBV3-1 and TRBJ2-1; D is possibly TRBD1 or TRBD2 (5 bases each). Trimming shortened V by 4 bases and J by 9 bases, and 16 bases separated the two germline ends. The germline V gene has CDR1 LGHDT and CDR2 YNNKEL (reference sequence). The CDR3 has 14 amino acids. The CDR3 spells CASSLGPAGSEQFF. DNA for the CDR3: TGTGCCAGCAGCCTAGGGCCGGCAGGGAGTGAGCAGTTCTTC.

Only a few counts were recorded for this clonotype. The chain carries TRBV7-6 and TRBJ2-7, with 12 nucleotides matching TRBD2. J was trimmed by 4 bases and V by 5 bases; bases with no gene match: 6. Looked up from germline, CDR1 is SGHVS and CDR2 is FNYEAQ. CDR3 length: 15 residues. Here the CDR3 DNA reads TGTGCCAGCAGCCCGAGACTAGCGGGAGTTTACGAGCAGTACTTC. It specifies CASSPRLAGVYEQYF.

This chain uses TRBV9 with TRBJ2-5; D unclear. Germline assignment: CDR1 SGDLS and CDR2 YYNGEE. CDR3 size: 16 residues. V was trimmed by 4 bases and J by 1 base, leaving 17 bases between them. Written as DNA, the CDR3 is TGTGCCAGCAGCCTCTTCGGCAGCACCCCCCAAGAGACCCAGTACTTC. As protein: CASSLFGSTPQETQYF.

Many counts were recorded for this clonotype. The chain uses TRBV5-1 and TRBJ2-1; no clear D gene. CDR3 length: 11 residues. Germline V gene data show CDR1 as SGHRS and CDR2 as YFSETQ. V dropped 0 bases and J dropped 10 bases, with 5 bases sitting between them. As DNA, the CDR3 is TGCGCCAGCAGCTTGGAAGGAGAGCAGTTCTTC. Translated, it gives CASSLEGEQFF.

The sample holds many counts of this clonotype. The rearrangement uses TRBV12-3 or TRBV12-4 and TRBJ2-5; 7 bases are a match to TRBD2. The V and J ends lost 6 bases and 5 bases, in that order; junction bases with no gene match: 9. The CDR3 length is 14 residues. DNA of the CDR3: TGTGCCAGCAGGATAGCGGGCGGGGTGGAGACCCAGTACTTC. Translated, it gives CASRIAGGVETQYF.

This clonotype was seen repeatedly, ten times or more. The chain combines TRBV18 with TRBJ1-5; D is ambiguous. V was trimmed by 3 bases and J by 7 bases, leaving 10 bases between them. CDR1 is KGHSH, CDR2 LQKENI, per germline. The CDR3 has 13 residues. CDR3 nucleotide sequence: TGTGCCAGCTCACCGGCCCAGAGGCAGCCCCAGCATTTT. This gives the protein CASSPAQRQPQHF.